This T cell receptor beta chain was obtained from a study of post-analysis software for immune sequencing data. Study summary: Disease trajectories encompassed relapsing-remitting, secondary progressive and progressive-relapsing multiple sclerosis. Study-level findings and limits: Compared with controls, patients showed significantly lower normalized Chao1 diversity.

Each TCR beta cDNA library carried unique molecular identifiers. Each CDR3 protein is one row after TCRdb ran MiXCR on the PCR reads. The sample consists of roughly 800,000 distinct CDR3 sequences, roughly 27% of them appearing once. Regarding this clonotype: The antigen remains undetermined.

Sequences were obtained from blood. This sequence originates from a girl under 18 with multiple sclerosis.

The CDR3, as DNA: TGTGCCAGCAGCTTATCGACAGGGATCAACCATATCTCTGGAAACACCATATATTTT. Its protein is CASSLSTGINHISGNTIYF. This chain uses TRBV7-6 with TRBJ1-3, with 7 nucleotides matching TRBD1. Trimming removed 2 bases from V and 0 bases from J; junction bases left unmatched: 13. The length of the CDR3 is 19 residues. Germline CDR1 is SGHVS and CDR2 is FNYEAQ.